These 29 T cell receptor beta chains were sequenced from one sample in a study of blood T cells in healthy people across ages. Primers used in a second PCR of roughly 6 to 12 cycles were a sample-barcoded 5' primer and a J-beta primer mix. TCRdb used MiXCR to reprocess the 5' RACE reads, holding one entry per CDR3 protein. The repertoire holds approximately 780,000 distinct CDR3 sequences, with around 24% as singletons. The same data also contributed to another study, on T cells of mothers and their children.

The source material was blood. These receptors came from a boy younger than 18 in good health.

In this sample, this clonotype turned up a few times. The V call is TRBV6-5, the J call TRBJ2-7, with a tentative D call TRBD1 (5 bases). The V and J ends lost 3 bases and 2 bases respectively, with 11 bases between them. This CDR3 is 14 amino acids long. Germline V lookup: CDR1 MNHEY, CDR2 SVGAGI. As DNA, the CDR3 is TGTGCCAGCAGTTATCAGGGCCCGCCCTACGAGCAGTACTTC. Its protein product is CASSYQGPPYEQYF.

This clonotype was found a few times. V gene TRBV29-1 combines with J gene TRBJ2-2; perhaps D is TRBD1 or TRBD2 (5 bases each). The CDR3 sequence is 14 residues long. Per germline, CDR1 SQVTM and CDR2 ANQGSEA. Trimming left V 4 bases short and J 4 bases short, with 13 bases between. CDR3 residues: CSVAGRWGTGELFF. The CDR3 DNA reads as TGCAGCGTTGCGGGACGGTGGGGCACCGGGGAGCTGTTTTTT.

This clonotype turned up a few times. The CDR3 coding sequence is TGCAGTGCTAGAGCAGGGGTGGACTATGGCTACACCTTC. Translating it yields CSARAGVDYGYTF. The rearrangement links TRBV20-1 to TRBJ1-2, with D possibly being TRBD1 (6 bases). The CDR3 has 13 amino acids. CDR1 and CDR2 from the germline V gene are DFQATT and SNEGSKA (reference sequence). Trimming removed 1 base from V and 3 bases from J, with 9 bases in between.

V is TRBV6-6 and J is TRBJ2-5, with D perhaps assigned TRBD1 or TRBD2 (6 bases each). The CDR3 runs to 13 residues. The V and J ends lost 6 bases and 5 bases respectively, with 13 bases between them. From germline, CDR1 is MNHNY and CDR2 SVGAGI (reference sequence). CDR3 coding DNA: TGTGCCAGCAGAGGGGGGCCCGGGGAGACCCAGTACTTC. Protein sequence: CASRGGPGETQYF.

This chain links TRBV30 with TRBJ1-4, with unresolved D. Germline V lookup: CDR1 GTSNPN, CDR2 SVGIG (reference sequence). This CDR3 spans 13 amino acids. V was cut by 3 bases and J by 4 bases, with 9 bases left in between. CDR3 protein: CAWRDGFNEKLFF. For the CDR3, the DNA is TGTGCCTGGAGAGATGGATTTAATGAAAAACTGTTTTTT. Filled out from reference TRBV30 and TRBJ1-4, the complete variable domain reads SQTIHQWPATLVQPVGSPLSLECTVEGTSNPNLYWYRQAAGRGLQLLFYSVGIGQISSEVPQNLSASRPQDRQFILSSKKLLLSDSGFYLCAWRDGFNEKLFFGSGTQLSVL.

This clonotype occurred a few times. CDR3 amino acids: CASSQLQGGNTEAFF. The DNA for the CDR3 is TGTGCCAGCAGCCAACTCCAGGGTGGGAACACTGAAGCTTTCTTT. The chain combines TRBV3-1 with TRBJ1-1; possibly TRBD1 for D (5 bases). The germline V gene encodes CDR1 LGHDT and CDR2 YNNKEL (reference sequence). The CDR3 sequence is 15 residues long. The V gene lost 2 bases and the J gene lost 1 base, with 11 bases spanning the gap. Full variable domain (rest looked up from reference TRBV3-1 and TRBJ1-1): DTAVSQTPKYLVTQMGNDKSIKCEQNLGHDTMYWYKQDSKKFLKIMFSYNNKELIINETVPNRFSPKSPDKAHLNLHINSLELGDSAVYFCASSQLQGGNTEAFFGQGTRLTVV.

This CDR3 reads CSAREGEEQFF. CDR3 nucleotide sequence: TGCAGTGCTAGAGAAGGTGAAGAGCAGTTCTTC. The J gene is TRBJ2-5, the V gene TRBV20-1; unclear D gene. The closer fit of TRBJ2-1 to the DNA end suggests the J call may be wrong. The CDR3 has 11 residues. Per the germline V gene, CDR1 is DFQATT and CDR2 is SNEGSKA (reference sequence).

The rearrangement joins TRBV3-1 to TRBJ2-1; D not certain. The assigned J gene may be wrong: the sequence end matches TRBJ2-5 better. Per the germline V gene, CDR1 is LGHDT and CDR2 is YNNKEL (reference sequence). The CDR3 extends over 14 amino acids. The CDR3 region has the DNA TGTGCCAGCAGCCAAGATGACTGGCGTAAGGCCCAGTACTTC. Protein sequence: CASSQDDWRKAQYF.

In this sample, this clonotype turned up a few times. At one boundary the junction diverges from the germline segment, which might be a read error. The genes are TRBV4-1 and TRBJ2-7; 13 bases match TRBD2. Germline V gene lookup returns CDR1 MGHRA and CDR2 YSYEKL. The CDR3 runs 18 residues. CDR3 nucleotides: TGCGCCAGCAGCCGGGGACTAGCGGGGAGGGTTGCGATCTACGAGCAATACTTC. This codes for CASSRGLAGRVAIYEQYF.

As DNA, the CDR3 is TGTGCCAGCAGTAAGGGCCTGAACACTGAAGCTTTCTTT. Its protein product is CASSKGLNTEAFF. The rearrangement uses TRBV2 and TRBJ1-1; D not certain. Germline CDR1 reads SNHLY; CDR2 reads FYNNEI. The ends were cut back, 5 bases at V and 0 bases at J, with 7 bases in the middle. The CDR3 runs to 13 residues.

There are a few counts of this clonotype. The chain is built from TRBV5-1 and TRBJ1-1, with 8 bases fitting TRBD1. Germline loops: CDR1 SGHRS, CDR2 YFSETQ. The CDR3 covers 15 residues. V lost 5 bases to trimming and J lost 5 bases; unmatched junction nucleotides: 11. CDR3 sequence (DNA): TGCGCCAGCAGTCGTCAGGGGGCTCTTGGGACTGAAGCTTTCTTT. Protein product: CASSRQGALGTEAFF.

This chain uses TRBV11-2 with TRBJ1-1; unclear D gene. V was clipped by 0 bases and J by 8 bases, with 7 bases between them. Germline V gives CDR1 SGHAT, CDR2 FQNNGV. The CDR3 sequence is 12 residues long. CDR3 sequence: CASSLDSAEAFF. The CDR3, as DNA: TGTGCCAGCAGCTTAGACAGCGCAGAAGCTTTCTTT. Combining the CDR3 with reference TRBV11-2 and TRBJ1-1 gives the whole variable domain EAGVAQSPRYKIIEKRQSVAFWCNPISGHATLYWYQQILGQGPKLLIQFQNNGVVDDSQLPKDRFSAERLKGVDSTLKIQPAKLEDSAVYLCASSLDSAEAFFGQGTRLTVV.

This clonotype was counted a few times. The rearrangement joins TRBV20-1 to TRBJ2-7; 9 positions match TRBD1. This CDR3 has 20 residues. Trimming at V came to 4 bases and at J to 2 bases, leaving 24 bases not matched to a gene. Germline assignment: CDR1 DFQATT and CDR2 SNEGSKA (reference sequence). The CDR3 region has the DNA TGCAGTGCTACCATAGGGACAGGGAGGCTAGCGGAAATTGAGGCCTACGAGCAGTACTTC. Its protein product is CSATIGTGRLAEIEAYEQYF.

The CDR3 sequence: CASSAFGTDQETQYF. CDR3 in DNA: TGTGCCAGCAGTGCGTTTGGGACAGACCAAGAGACCCAGTACTTC. The V gene is TRBV27, the J gene TRBJ2-5; 7 bases line up with TRBD1. The CDR3 sequence is 15 residues long. J was trimmed by 0 bases and V by 5 bases; bases with no gene match: 6. The germline V gene has CDR1 MNHEY and CDR2 SMNVEV (reference sequence).

This clonotype was found a few times. The chain uses TRBV12-3 or TRBV12-4 and TRBJ2-7; D is possibly TRBD2 (5 bases). The CDR3 totals 13 residues. The V end was cut by 5 bases, the J end by 5 bases, with 13 bases between. The CDR3 DNA reads as TGTGCCAGCAGTATGAGGGCCGGCCACGAGCAGTACTTC. Translating it yields CASSMRAGHEQYF.

V gene TRBV29-1 combines with J gene TRBJ2-4, with 8 bases fitting TRBD1. CDR1 is SQVTM, CDR2 ANQGSEA, per germline. Losses at the gene ends were 7 bases for V and 0 bases for J; bases not matched to a gene: 8. This CDR3 spans 15 amino acids. CDR3 protein: CSALDRGEAKNIQYF. CDR3 bases: TGCAGCGCCTTAGACAGGGGAGAAGCCAAAAACATTCAGTACTTC.

This clonotype has more than one count but fewer than ten. The gene calls are TRBV6-1 and TRBJ2-5, with 7 bases identical to TRBD2. V trimming: 3 bases; J trimming: 7 bases; junction bases outside the gene matches: 8. Germline CDR1 MNHNS, CDR2 SASEGT. The CDR3 runs to 14 residues. As DNA, the CDR3 is TGTGCCAGCAGTGACAGCGGGGTTGGTGGGACCCAGTACTTC. Translated: CASSDSGVGGTQYF.

The chain combines TRBV14 with TRBJ2-1; 9 nucleotides line up with TRBD2. This CDR3 has 16 amino acids. Germline CDR1 is SGHDN and CDR2 is FVKESK. V dropped 0 bases and J dropped 4; count of bases not matched to a gene: 4. The CDR3 loop reads CASSQDRTSEYNEQFF. CDR3 nucleotides: TGTGCCAGCAGCCAAGATAGGACTAGCGAATACAATGAGCAGTTCTTC.

This chain joins TRBV5-5 and TRBJ1-4; TRBD1 aligns across 10 bases. CDR1 and CDR2 from the germline V gene are SGHKS and YYEKEE (reference sequence). J gave up 6 bases and V 5 bases, and 4 bases lay outside the gene matches. CDR3 length: 14 residues. Written as DNA, the CDR3 is TGTGCCAGCAGGCCCGGGACAGGGGATGAAAAACTGTTTTTT. Encoded protein: CASRPGTGDEKLFF.

This clonotype was picked up a small number of times. V and J are TRBV29-1 and TRBJ2-7; 9 bases fit TRBD1. Germline values: CDR1 SQVTM, CDR2 ANQGSEA. This CDR3 contains 14 residues. V was pared by 6 bases and J by 1 base, with 7 bases of the junction left unmatched. The CDR3 sequence is CSVDRQGESYEQYF. The CDR3 DNA follows: TGCAGCGTGGACCGACAGGGGGAATCCTACGAGCAGTACTTC.

Points on this clonotype: It is likely a read error, because the conserved phenylalanine at the end of the CDR3 is missing. The rearrangement links TRBV27 to TRBJ2-5; 7 bases are a match to TRBD2. The J call is in doubt because the DNA end fits TRBJ2-1 better. From germline, CDR1 is MNHEY and CDR2 SMNVEV (reference sequence). This CDR3 contains 15 residues. The CDR3 DNA sequence: TGTGCCAGCAGTTTACCTCCGGGGGGAGAAAATGAGCAGTTCTCC. It codes for CASSLPPGGENEQFS.

The chain has TRBV7-9 and TRBJ2-1, with D tentatively TRBD2 (7 bases). The germline CDR1 and CDR2 sequences are SEHNR and FQNEAQ (reference sequence). The germline V and J ends were trimmed by 5 bases and 2 bases, with 16 bases remaining between them. The CDR3 runs to 16 residues. The CDR3 region has the DNA TGTGCCAGCAGCCCCCCTAGGGGGGGGACCTACAATGAGCAGTTCTTC. It translates to CASSPPRGGTYNEQFF.

The table lists this clonotype with a few counts. The J gene is TRBJ2-7, the V gene TRBV3-1, with D possibly TRBD2 on 6 matching bases. Trimming removed 1 base at V and 3 bases at J, with 13 bases between. Germline assignment: CDR1 LGHDT and CDR2 YNNKEL (reference sequence). This CDR3 is built from 15 residues. The CDR3 loop is CASSQGRWGDYEQYF. Here the CDR3 DNA reads TGTGCCAGCAGCCAAGGCCGGTGGGGGGACTACGAGCAGTACTTC.

The chain is built from TRBV7-3 and TRBJ1-5; TRBD1 agrees at 9 bases. CDR1 is SGHTA and CDR2 is FQGTGA in the germline V gene. CDR3 size: 13 residues. The J segment lost 5 bases and the V segment lost 4 bases, leaving 0 bases of the junction unmatched. The CDR3 nucleotides are TGTGCCAGCAGCTGGGACAGGGATCAGCCCCAGCATTTT. Protein sequence: CASSWDRDQPQHF.

This clonotype was seen only a few times. V gene TRBV28 combines with J gene TRBJ2-5; either TRBD1 or TRBD2 may fit D (5 bases each). TRBJ2-7 explains the end of the DNA better; the J call may be wrong. Germline values: CDR1 MDHEN, CDR2 SYDVKM. The CDR3 length is 16 residues. CDR3: CASSPRVGAFSYEQYF. The CDR3 DNA follows: TGTGCCAGCAGCCCCCGGGTCGGGGCGTTCTCCTACGAGCAGTACTTC.

The rearrangement joins TRBV7-3 to TRBJ2-3, with D possibly matching TRBD1 (5 bases). Gene TRBJ1-5 matches the end of the DNA better, so the J call may be wrong. This CDR3 has 14 amino acids. CDR1 and CDR2 (germline): SGHTA, FQGTGA. The chain's CDR3 is CASSLGGVTDTQHF. CDR3 sequence (DNA): TGTGCCAGCAGCTTAGGGGGGGTTACAGATACGCAGCATTTT.

Worth noting for this clonotype: Its ends do not fully match the called genes, so a read error is possible. The J gene is TRBJ2-2, the V gene TRBV5-5; D is perhaps TRBD2 (5 bases). This CDR3 is 15 amino acids long. Per germline, CDR1 SGHKS and CDR2 YYEKEE (reference sequence). The CDR3 reads CASSLNRGNIGELFF. CDR3 in DNA: TGTGCCAGCAGCTTGAACCGGGGTAACATCGGGGAGCTGTTTTTT.

Notes on this clonotype: A junction end diverges from the germline sequence, so it may reflect a read error. The rearrangement uses TRBV7-7 and TRBJ2-1, with 9 bases matching TRBD2. There are 16 residues in the CDR3. From germline, CDR1 is SSHAT and CDR2 FNYEAQ (reference sequence). In DNA form, the CDR3 reads TGTGCTAGCAGCCGAGGGCGGGGGGGCCCCTACAATGAGCAGTTCTTC. Translating it yields CASSRGRGGPYNEQFF.

This clonotype has just a few counts. This chain links TRBV5-1 with TRBJ2-5; 10 nucleotides line up with TRBD2. Losses at the gene ends were 4 bases for V and 14 bases for J; bases not matched to a gene: 17. This CDR3 region has 15 residues. Germline V gene lookup returns CDR1 SGHRS and CDR2 YFSETQ. The CDR3 DNA sequence: TGCGCCAGCAGCGCCCGGACTAGCGGTTCCTACGAGCAATACTTC. It is translated as CASSARTSGSYEQYF. The variable domain in full, completed from reference TRBV5-1 and TRBJ2-5, reads KAGVTQTPRYLIKTRGQQVTLSCSPISGHRSVSWYQQTPGQGLQFLFEYFSETQRNKGNFPGRFSGRQFSNSRSEMNVSTLELGDSALYLCASSARTSGSYEQYFGPGTRLLVL.